These 30 T cell receptor beta chains share one sample of origin, sequenced in a study of cytomegalovirus exposure and HLA in healthy donors. The primer mix had 60 Vbeta and 13 Jbeta primers. Sequencing was performed with immunoSEQ multiplex PCR; in TCRdb, only in-frame clones are kept and a portion is missing. Seen here are roughly 120,000 clones, 65% to 85% observed once, and the top ten hold about 16%. Sequencing input: PBMCs. The receptors originated from a man aged 45-65 years in good health and CMV-seropositive.

Note on this clone: Within the sample, other DNA sequences also encode this same CDR3. This chain connects TRBV15 to TRBJ2-2; 9 bases line up with TRBD1. Germline CDR1 and CDR2: LNHNV and YYDKDF (reference sequence). The CDR3 has 16 residues. Trimming removed 2 bases from V and 4 bases from J; junction bases left unmatched: 5. The CDR3 protein is CATSRSLTGGTGELFF. The CDR3 bases are TGTGCCACCAGCAGATCGCTGACAGGGGGCACCGGGGAGCTGTTTTTT.

The chain links TRBV27 to TRBJ1-3; D remains ambiguous. The V gene lost 2 bases and the J gene lost 2 bases, with 7 bases spanning the gap. This CDR3 is built from 14 residues. CDR1 MNHEY and CDR2 SMNVEV come from the germline V gene (reference sequence). The CDR3 protein is CASSLVAAGNTIYF. As DNA, the CDR3 is TGTGCCAGCAGTTTAGTGGCAGCTGGAAACACCATATATTTT.

The gene calls are TRBV11-3 and TRBJ2-5; 9 bases are a match to TRBD1. Matching the DNA end better, TRBJ2-7 makes the J call doubtful. CDR3 length: 15 amino acids. CDR1 and CDR2 from the germline V gene are SGHNT and YENEEA. CDR3 sequence: CASSTTGGSSYEQYF. The CDR3 nucleotides read TGTGCCAGCAGCACGACAGGGGGGAGCTCCTACGAGCAGTACTTC.

The V gene is TRBV27, the J gene TRBJ1-4, with TRBD1 matching over 10 bases. Germline values: CDR1 MNHEY, CDR2 SMNVEV (reference sequence). V trimming: 3 bases; J trimming: 6 bases; junction bases outside the gene matches: 1. The CDR3 consists of 14 residues. CDR3 sequence reads: CASSLTGGDEKLFF. The CDR3 DNA follows: TGTGCCAGCAGTTTGACAGGGGGCGATGAAAAACTGTTTTTT. Supplemented by reference TRBV27 and TRBJ1-4, the full variable domain reads EAQVTQNPRYLITVTGKKLTVTCSQNMNHEYMSWYRQDPGLGLRQIYYSMNVEVTDKGDVPEGYKVSRKEKRNFPLILESPSPNQTSLYFCASSLTGGDEKLFFGSGTQLSVL.

The chain is built from TRBV7-9 and TRBJ2-7; TRBD1 is a possible D gene (6 bases). Trimming pared 4 bases from V and 5 bases from J, leaving 15 bases between. The CDR3 runs to 14 residues. Germline V gives CDR1 SEHNR, CDR2 FQNEAQ (reference sequence). For the CDR3, the DNA is TGTGCCAGCAGCTCGGTTACAGGGTACAACGAGCAGTACTTC. Translation gives CASSSVTGYNEQYF.

The rearrangement links TRBV7-8 to TRBJ1-1, with D hard to call. The CDR3 has 14 amino acids. The V end was cut by 3 bases, the J end by 0 bases, with 8 bases between. The germline gives CDR1 SGHVS, CDR2 FQNEAQ. CDR3 sequence reads: CASSFREMNTEAFF. The CDR3 nucleotides read TGTGCCAGCAGCTTTCGGGAGATGAACACTGAAGCTTTCTTT.

The table lists this clone with a few counts. The gene calls are TRBV6-6 and TRBJ2-1, with 12 bases that match TRBD2. This CDR3 has 16 amino acids. In germline, CDR1 is MNHNY, CDR2 SVGAGI (reference sequence). Losses at the gene ends were 6 bases for V and 5 bases for J; bases not matched to a gene: 8. CDR3 bases: TGTGCCAGCAGACCGACTAGCGGGAGTATACACAATGAGCAGTTCTTC. This encodes CASRPTSGSIHNEQFF.

Points on this clone: This same CDR3 is encoded by further DNA sequences in the sample. J is TRBJ2-7 and V is TRBV28; 9 bases align to TRBD2. The CDR3 has 14 residues. V lost 3 bases, J lost 3 bases, and 3 bases stayed unmatched. The germline gives CDR1 MDHEN, CDR2 SYDVKM. The CDR3 loop reads CASSFSGSSYEQYF. CDR3 sequence (DNA): TGTGCCAGCAGTTTTAGCGGGAGTAGCTACGAGCAGTACTTC. The full variable domain, its missing parts supplied by reference TRBV28 and TRBJ2-7, is DVKVTQSSRYLVKRTGEKVFLECVQDMDHENMFWYRQDPGLGLRLIYFSYDVKMKEKGDIPEGYSVSREKKERFSLILESASTNQTSMYLCASSFSGSSYEQYFGPGTRLTVT.

This clone was seen a single time. V gene TRBV11-2 combines with J gene TRBJ1-5; tentative D call: TRBD1 (6 bases). CDR3 length: 13 amino acids. Germline V gene lookup returns CDR1 SGHAT and CDR2 FQNNGV. Trimming shortened V by 3 bases and J by 4 bases, and 7 bases separated the two germline ends. As DNA, the CDR3 is TGTGCCAGCAGCTTCCAGGGGAATCAGCCCCAGCATTTT. As protein: CASSFQGNQPQHF.

V and J are TRBV29-1 and TRBJ2-2; the match to TRBD1 covers 7 bases. The length of the CDR3 is 16 residues. CDR1 and CDR2 (germline): SQVTM, ANQGSEA. V gave up 5 bases and J gave up 5 bases; unmatched junction bases: 14. Written as DNA, the CDR3 is TGCAGCGTTCGAGGTGGGGGACAGTTGGGGACCGGGGAGCTGTTTTTT. Protein: CSVRGGGQLGTGELFF.

The rearrangement uses TRBV11-3 and TRBJ2-7; the match to TRBD1 covers 7 bases. V was clipped by 1 base and J by 6 bases; unmatched bases: 9. The CDR3 contains 15 residues. CDR1 is SGHNT and CDR2 is YENEEA in the germline V gene. CDR3 sequence reads: CASSLVSTGQAEQYF. The CDR3 DNA reads TGTGCCAGCAGCTTAGTTTCGACAGGGCAAGCCGAGCAGTACTTC.

The gene calls are TRBV5-1 and TRBJ2-1, with 13 bases lining up with TRBD2. CDR1 is SGHRS and CDR2 is YFSETQ in the germline V gene. This CDR3 has 16 residues. Germline trimming cut 3 bases from V and 6 bases from J; bases unmatched to any gene: 6. The CDR3 nucleotides are TGCGCCAGCAGCTGGGAAACTAGCGGGGGGGCCAATGAGCAGTTCTTC. This gives the protein CASSWETSGGANEQFF. Using reference TRBV5-1 and TRBJ2-1 for the parts outside the CDR3, the full variable domain is KAGVTQTPRYLIKTRGQQVTLSCSPISGHRSVSWYQQTPGQGLQFLFEYFSETQRNKGNFPGRFSGRQFSNSRSEMNVSTLELGDSALYLCASSWETSGGANEQFFGPGTRLTVL.

This rearrangement joins TRBV6-6 to TRBJ1-4; no reliable D call. This CDR3 has 14 residues. Looked up from germline, CDR1 is MNHNY and CDR2 is SVGAGI (reference sequence). Trimming removed 4 bases at V and 0 bases at J, with 6 bases between. CDR3 sequence reads: CASSSHPTNEKLFF. CDR3 coding DNA: TGTGCCAGCAGTTCCCATCCAACTAATGAAAAACTGTTTTTT.

CDR3 sequence: CASSELQGSEQFF. In DNA, the CDR3 is TGTGCCAGCAGCGAACTACAGGGGTCTGAGCAGTTCTTC. The chain has TRBV2 and TRBJ2-1, with 7 nucleotides matching TRBD1. The CDR3 sequence is 13 residues long. The V gene's germline CDR1 is SNHLY and CDR2 FYNNEI. With 6 bases clipped from V and 9 bases from J, the junction kept 8 bases outside the gene matches.

The count of this clone is one. The chain combines TRBV27 with TRBJ1-1; D call uncertain. This CDR3 spans 13 amino acids. The germline CDR1 and CDR2 sequences are MNHEY and SMNVEV (reference sequence). The V end was cut by 5 bases, the J end by 6 bases, with 13 bases between. The CDR3 DNA follows: TGTGCCAGCAGTACCGGGTTCCCATCTGAAGCTTTCTTT. This encodes CASSTGFPSEAFF.

This clone was detected only a few times. The chain uses TRBV11-2 and TRBJ2-1; no definite D call. Germline V CDR1 and CDR2: SGHAT, FQNNGV. The CDR3 spans 15 residues. Trimming removed 4 bases from V and 3 bases from J, with 13 bases in between. CDR3 amino acids: CASSSTPWSYNEQFF. In nucleotides, the CDR3 is TGTGCCAGCAGCTCCACACCGTGGAGCTACAATGAGCAGTTCTTC.

V and J are TRBV10-3 and TRBJ2-1; possibly TRBD2 for D (6 bases). The CDR3 has 16 residues. Trimming took off 1 base at V and 0 bases at J, with 10 bases between the two ends. Germline CDR1 ENHRY, CDR2 SYGVKD. The CDR3 sequence: CAISELGRSSYNEQFF. The CDR3 bases are TGTGCCATCAGTGAGTTGGGGAGGAGCTCCTACAATGAGCAGTTCTTC.

The DNA of the CDR3 is TGTGCCAGCAGCCGTCGACAGGGCATTCGGGACAATGAGCAGTTCTTC. This translates into CASSRRQGIRDNEQFF. J is TRBJ2-1 and V is TRBV14, with 7 bases identical to TRBD1. The V gene's germline CDR1 is SGHDN and CDR2 FVKESK. The V segment lost 4 bases and the J segment 5 bases; nucleotides outside the gene matches: 11. The CDR3 runs to 16 residues.

CDR3: CASSLSGERETQYF. The CDR3 nucleotides read TGTGCCAGCAGTTTATCTGGGGAGCGGGAGACCCAGTACTTC. The V call is TRBV28, the J call TRBJ2-5; tentative D call: TRBD2 (5 bases). CDR1 is MDHEN and CDR2 is SYDVKM in the germline V gene. V was trimmed by 1 base and J by 5 bases, leaving 11 bases between them. The CDR3 consists of 14 residues. The complete variable domain, with remaining parts taken from reference TRBV28 and TRBJ2-5, reads DVKVTQSSRYLVKRTGEKVFLECVQDMDHENMFWYRQDPGLGLRLIYFSYDVKMKEKGDIPEGYSVSREKKERFSLILESASTNQTSMYLCASSLSGERETQYFGPGTRLLVL.

This chain connects TRBV2 to TRBJ2-2; tentatively, D is TRBD2 (5 bases). CDR1 and CDR2 from the germline V gene are SNHLY and FYNNEI. V gave up 7 bases and J gave up 1 base, with 10 bases separating them. The length of the CDR3 is 14 residues. The CDR3 DNA reads as TGTGCCAGCAAAGGGAGAGGGAACACCGGGGAGCTGTTTTTT. It translates to CASKGRGNTGELFF.

The genes are TRBV5-4 and TRBJ2-3; 11 bases map to TRBD2. Losses at the gene ends were 2 bases for V and 2 bases for J; bases not matched to a gene: 7. CDR3 size: 17 residues. Germline loops: CDR1 SGHNT, CDR2 YYREEE (reference sequence). The CDR3 reads CASSFLKTSGNTDTQYF. The CDR3 DNA sequence: TGTGCCAGCAGCTTCCTAAAGACTAGCGGGAACACAGATACGCAGTATTTT.

The rearrangement uses TRBV6-6 and TRBJ2-3; TRBD1 is a possible D gene (5 bases). The CDR3 totals 16 residues. CDR1 and CDR2 (germline): MNHNY, SVGAGI (reference sequence). V shed 2 bases and J shed 0 bases, with 12 bases lying between them. CDR3 nucleotides: TGTGCCAGCAGTTACGGGGCAGGAGCTAGCACAGATACGCAGTATTTT. It specifies CASSYGAGASTDTQYF.

There are a few counts of this clone. V is TRBV29-1 and J is TRBJ1-2; no reliable D call. This CDR3 region has 13 residues. V shed 0 bases and J shed 8 bases, with 13 bases lying between them. Germline V gene sequence: CDR1 SQVTM, CDR2 ANQGSEA. The CDR3 region is CSVEDREGWGYTF. The CDR3 region has the DNA TGCAGCGTTGAAGATCGGGAGGGCTGGGGCTACACCTTC.

Here the CDR3 reads CASRAGEGALTF. The CDR3 coding sequence is TGTGCCAGCAGAGCGGGGGAGGGGGCCCTGACTTTC. This chain connects TRBV2 to TRBJ2-6; D perhaps matches TRBD2 (8 bases). The V gene lost 6 bases and the J gene lost 15 bases, with 15 bases spanning the gap. Germline CDR1 SNHLY, CDR2 FYNNEI. This CDR3 contains 12 residues.

The chain uses TRBV10-1 and TRBJ2-7; 7 bases align to TRBD2. Germline loops: CDR1 WNHNN, CDR2 SYGVQD (reference sequence). The CDR3 runs to 14 residues. Unmatched junction bases numbered 9, after V lost 4 bases and J lost 6 bases. Here the CDR3 reads CASSVGTGEGEQYF. As DNA, the CDR3 is TGCGCCAGCAGTGTCGGGACTGGGGAGGGCGAGCAGTACTTC.

This rearrangement joins TRBV2 to TRBJ1-5; 7 nucleotides align to TRBD1. The V gene end was trimmed by 4 bases and the J gene end by 4 bases; junction bases not matched to a gene: 4. Germline V lookup: CDR1 SNHLY, CDR2 FYNNEI. CDR3 size: 14 residues. CDR3 in DNA: TGTGCCAGCAGTGCAGAGGGGGCGAATCAGCCCCAGCATTTT. The encoded protein is CASSAEGANQPQHF.

The chain combines TRBV18 with TRBJ1-5; the D gene is possibly TRBD1 (5 bases). CDR1 and CDR2 (germline): KGHSH, LQKENI. The CDR3 covers 15 residues. V was cut by 5 bases and J by 6 bases, with 17 bases left in between. CDR3 sequence reads: CASSEGGVAAQPQHF. Written as DNA, the CDR3 is TGTGCCAGCTCAGAGGGAGGGGTGGCGGCTCAGCCCCAGCATTTT.

This chain uses TRBV2 with TRBJ2-3, with 8 bases lining up with TRBD2. The ends lost 6 bases at V and 4 bases at J; junction bases unmatched: 9. Germline assignment: CDR1 SNHLY and CDR2 FYNNEI. This CDR3 has 15 amino acids. The CDR3 spells CASSQPAGEADTQYF. In DNA form, the CDR3 reads TGTGCCAGCAGCCAGCCAGCGGGAGAGGCAGATACGCAGTATTTT.

This sequence joins TRBV9 and TRBJ1-1, with 8 bases matching TRBD1. CDR3 length equals 16 residues. Trimming at V came to 4 bases and at J to 1 base, leaving 9 bases not matched to a gene. The V gene's germline CDR1 is SGDLS and CDR2 YYNGEE. In nucleotides, the CDR3 is TGTGCCAGCAGCCCGCCGGGCAGGGGGCCGAACACTGAAGCTTTCTTT. Amino acids: CASSPPGRGPNTEAFF.

V is TRBV6-5 and J is TRBJ2-7, with TRBD2 as a possible D gene (6 bases). Germline V CDR1 and CDR2: MNHEY, SVGAGI. The CDR3 is made up of 15 amino acids. V shed 0 bases and J shed 1 base, with 10 bases lying between them. CDR3 nucleotides: TGTGCCAGCAGTTACTCATCCGGAGGGTCCTACGAGCAGTACTTC. Translating gives CASSYSSGGSYEQYF.